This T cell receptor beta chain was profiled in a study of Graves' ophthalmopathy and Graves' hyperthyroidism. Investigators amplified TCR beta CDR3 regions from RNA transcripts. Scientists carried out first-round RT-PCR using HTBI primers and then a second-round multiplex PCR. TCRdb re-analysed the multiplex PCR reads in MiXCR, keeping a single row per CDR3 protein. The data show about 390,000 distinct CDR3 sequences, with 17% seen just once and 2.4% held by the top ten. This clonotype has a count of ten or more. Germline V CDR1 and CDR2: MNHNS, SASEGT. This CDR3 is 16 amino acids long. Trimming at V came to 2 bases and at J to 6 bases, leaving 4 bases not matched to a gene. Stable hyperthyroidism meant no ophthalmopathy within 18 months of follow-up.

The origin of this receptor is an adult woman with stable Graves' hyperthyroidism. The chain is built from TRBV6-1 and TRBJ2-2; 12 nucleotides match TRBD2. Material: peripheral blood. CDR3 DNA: TGTGCCAGCAGTGAAACGACTAGCGGGAGAGCCGGGGAGCTGTTTTTT. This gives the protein CASSETTSGRAGELFF.